Listed below are T cell receptor beta chains from one sample, sequenced in a study of blood T cell repertoires in COVID-19. Assay used: immunoSEQ multiplex PCR; TCRdb lists only in-frame clones, some missing. Seen here are more than 85,000 clones, around 90% observed once, and the top ten hold 2%. Material for sequencing was peripheral blood. The receptors stem from a middle-aged man with active COVID-19. Each CDR3 is given with its conserved first and last residue. The D gene is left open where the match is weak. Clone size, where shown, is once, few, many, or a class for clones that have expanded.

d_call j_call v_call clone_size cdr3_nt cdr3_aa
- TRBJ2-3 TRBV9 once TGTGCCAGCAGCGTAGAAATAGGGGAAGATACGCAGTATTTT CASSVEIGEDTQYF
- TRBJ2-2 TRBV3-1/TRBV3-2 - TGTGCCAGCAGCCACCTTGGGGCCGGGCCTAACACCGGGGAGCTGTTTTTT CASSHLGAGPNTGELFF
TRBD2 TRBJ2-1 TRBV4-2 - TGTGCCAGCAGCCAAGGCCGTAGCGGGGGCCCCGCCGGGCAGTTCTTC CASSQGRSGGPAGQFF
TRBD1 TRBJ2-5 TRBV9 - TGTGCCAGCAGCCAGGGGGATCGGGAGACCCAGTACTTC CASSQGDRETQYF
TRBD2 TRBJ2-1 TRBV12-3/TRBV12-4 - TGTGCCAGCAGTCCGGGGACTAGCAAGTTCTTC CASSPGTSKFF
- TRBJ2-2 TRBV11-2 - TGTGCCAGCAGCCCCAAGGCCAGGGTAAACACCGGGGAGCTGTTTTTT CASSPKARVNTGELFF
TRBD1 TRBJ1-5 TRBV5-6 - TGTGCCAGCAGCTCATACGGGGACAGGGTGAATCAGCCCCAGCATTTT CASSSYGDRVNQPQHF
TRBD1 TRBJ1-5 TRBV29-1 - TGCAGCGTGGGCAGCAGGGGGAAGAATCAGCCCCAGCATTTT CSVGSRGKNQPQHF
TRBD1 TRBJ2-5 TRBV12-5 - TGTGCTAGTGGTGAGGACAGGGCAAGACAAGAGACCCAGTACTTC CASGEDRARQETQYF
- TRBJ1-1 TRBV2 - TGTGCCGAGGCAAGGCCGGTCATGAACACTGAAGCTTTCTTT CAEARPVMNTEAFF
- TRBJ1-1 TRBV19 - TGTGCCAGTATTGCGGTCCTGAACACTGAAGCTTTCTTT CASIAVLNTEAFF
- TRBJ2-5 TRBV4-2 - TGTGCCAGCAGCCAAGATTCCGGCAGACTACAAGAGACCCAGTACTTC CASSQDSGRLQETQYF